This TCR beta chain was captured by sequencing in a study of metastatic and nonmetastatic thyroid tumors. Across the whole study: The study looked at repertoires side by side in blood and in tumor or nodule tissue from malignant and benign thyroid patients. Whole-study findings and limits: Malignant thyroid tumors reportedly had TCR beta diversity that was significantly higher than in benign nodules, in blood and tumor.

As originally analysed: Building a distant-metastasis classifier for papillary thyroid cancer drew on CDR3 differences across clinicopathological groups. Through MiXCR, TCRdb re-clonotyped the PCR reads. The V and J calls follow TCRdb's processing rather than the paper's. The data contain about 20,000 clones, 25% to 30% of them singletons. Treatment of any kind had been given to no patient before thyroid surgery. The CDR3 spans 14 residues. From germline, CDR1 is MNHEY and CDR2 SMNVEV (reference sequence). The J segment lost 6 bases and the V segment lost 3 bases, leaving 4 bases of the junction unmatched. This clone showed up many times. The antigen remains unidentified. A single base separates this from a much larger clone, so it may be a read error.

Specimen: tumor tissue. The chain couples TRBV27 to TRBJ1-5; TRBD1 matches at 8 bases. The TCR comes from a female donor with papillary thyroid cancer or a benign thyroid nodule (not recorded which). Some clones in this sample may be carry-over from other donors' samples. The CDR3, as DNA: TGTGCCAGCAGTTTGTACAGGGGGGGTCAGCCCCAGCATTTT. It codes for CASSLYRGGQPQHF.